A selection of T cell receptor beta chains follows, all from one sample in a study of T cell responses to AZD1222 COVID-19 vaccine. Generated by immunoSEQ multiplex PCR, the TCRdb table keeps only in-frame clones and is missing some. The table lists approximately 130,000 clones, about nine tenths of them singletons. Sample: peripheral blood, taken on day 0 of AZD1222 vaccination. The source is an adult in good health. Both conserved end residues are part of each CDR3. D genes are given only for firm matches. Clone size is stated in some rows and not others, as once, few, many or a class when expanded.

J	length	V	D	size	DNA	CDR3
TRBJ2-7	12	TRBV5-1	.	.	TGCGCCAGCAGCTCTGGACCCCTGGAGCAGTACTTC	CASSSGPLEQYF
TRBJ2-7	15	TRBV6-5	.	.	TGTGCCAGCAGTTACTCACCGGGACGCTCCTACGAGCAGTACTTC	CASSYSPGRSYEQYF
TRBJ2-7	16	TRBV9	TRBD2	few	TGTGCCAGCAGCGTAGATGCGGGAGACGATCTCTACGAGCAGTACTTC	CASSVDAGDDLYEQYF
TRBJ1-2	12	TRBV3-1/TRBV3-2	.	.	TGTGCCAGCAGCCAAGAATCAACAGGCTACACCTTC	CASSQESTGYTF
TRBJ1-5	12	TRBV13	.	.	TGTGCCAGCAGTCTCAGCAATCAGCCCCAGCATTTT	CASSLSNQPQHF
TRBJ1-2	16	TRBV28	TRBD1	few	TGTGCCAGCAGTCCGACTACTTGGACAGGGCGTCGACACTACACCTTC	CASSPTTWTGRRHYTF
TRBJ1-2	16	TRBV25-1	.	.	TGTGCCAGCAGTAGCTCCAGGGCGCCGATTAACTATGGCTACACCTTC	CASSSSRAPINYGYTF
TRBJ2-1	14	TRBV6-2/TRBV6-3	.	.	TGTGCCAGCAGTTACTTAGGGGGTCGGAATGAGCAGTTCTTC	CASSYLGGRNEQFF
TRBJ2-7	14	TRBV6-2/TRBV6-3	.	once	TGTGCCAGCAGGCCTCCGGGTCCAACATACGGGCAGTACTTC	CASRPPGPTYGQYF
TRBJ1-5	14	TRBV27	.	.	TGTGCCAGCAGTTTATGGGGCAGTCATCAGCCCCAGCATTTT	CASSLWGSHQPQHF
TRBJ2-2	12	TRBV10-1	.	.	TGCGCCAGCAGTGATCAAACCGGGGAGCTGTTTTTT	CASSDQTGELFF
TRBJ1-2	11	TRBV6-5	.	.	TGTGCCACCCACTCAACGGGCGGCTACACCTTC	CATHSTGGYTF
TRBJ2-7	12	TRBV6-2/TRBV6-3	.	.	TGTGCCAGCAGTTCAAACTCCTACGAGCAGTACTTC	CASSSNSYEQYF
TRBJ2-5	14	TRBV11-1	.	.	TGTGCCAGCAGCTCTAGTGGCCCCCCAGAGACCCAGTACTTC	CASSSSGPPETQYF
TRBJ2-1	14	TRBV20-1	TRBD2	.	TGCAGTGCTAGTCGACTAGCGGGGTACAATGAGCAGTTCTTC	CSASRLAGYNEQFF
TRBJ2-7	13	TRBV28	.	.	TGTGCCAGCACCCCTTGGGACACTCGGGAGCAGTACTTC	CASTPWDTREQYF
TRBJ2-1	14	TRBV6-5	TRBD2	.	TGTGCCAGCAGGATGAGCGGGAGGGCCAATGAGCAGTTCTTC	CASRMSGRANEQFF
TRBJ1-5	14	TRBV6-6	.	.	TGTGCCAGCAGTGCCGCCGGTAACAATCAGCCCCAGCATTTT	CASSAAGNNQPQHF
TRBJ1-2	14	TRBV28	.	.	TGTGCCAGCAGTTTAGGGGGAGAAGTTAATGGCTACACCTTC	CASSLGGEVNGYTF
TRBJ2-2	15	TRBV15	.	.	TGTGCCACCAGCAGAGGGGCTACTCAAACCGGGGAGCTGTTTTTT	CATSRGATQTGELFF
TRBJ1-4	13	TRBV5-1	.	.	TGCGCCAGCAGGGGGGACTATAATGAAAAACTGTTTTTT	CASRGDYNEKLFF
TRBJ1-5	13	TRBV6-6	.	.	TGTGCCAGCACTCCCGCGGGGAATCAGCCCCAGCATTTT	CASTPAGNQPQHF
TRBJ1-6	17	TRBV6-2/TRBV6-3	TRBD1	once	TGTGCCAGCAGCCCCGGTCGGACAGGGGTAAAAACCTCACCCCTCCACTTT	CASSPGRTGVKTSPLHF
TRBJ1-4	15	TRBV4-1	TRBD1	.	TGCGCCAGCAGCCAGGCCGGGACAGGGGGAGAAAAACTGTTTTTT	CASSQAGTGGEKLFF
TRBJ2-2	17	TRBV4-2	.	.	TGTGCCAGCAGCCAAGATTTAGGGGGAGGCGGCACCGGGGAGCTGTTTTTT	CASSQDLGGGGTGELFF
TRBJ1-5	15	TRBV28	.	.	TGTGCCAGCAGTCGCGCAGACAGGTACAATCAGCCCCAGCATTTT	CASSRADRYNQPQHF
TRBJ2-1	12	TRBV6-5	.	.	TGTGCCAGCAGGGGAAGGCGGCTAGAGCAGTTCTTC	CASRGRRLEQFF
TRBJ1-3	14	TRBV15	TRBD1	.	TGTGCCACCAGCAGGAAACAGGGGGCATACACCATATATTTT	CATSRKQGAYTIYF
TRBJ1-1	13	TRBV6-6	.	.	TGTGCCAGCAGCGTAAGTGCAAACACTGAAGCTTTCTTT	CASSVSANTEAFF
TRBJ2-7	11	TRBV2	.	.	TGTGCCAGCAGTCCTCGGGACGAGCAGTACTTC	CASSPRDEQYF
TRBJ1-1	12	TRBV27	.	.	TGTGCCAGCAGTTTAAATAGGGGCAGAGCTTTCTTT	CASSLNRGRAFF
TRBJ2-1	22	TRBV21-1	.	.	TGTGCCAGCAGCAAACGAAGGGCTAGCGTATCGAGACTAGCGGGACCCCCGTCGGAGCAGTTCTTC	CASSKRRASVSRLAGPPSEQFF
TRBJ2-1	18	TRBV11-2	.	.	TGTGCCAGCAGCTTAAGTTTCTTGGCGGGAAGCTCCTACAATGAGCAGTTCTTC	CASSLSFLAGSSYNEQFF
TRBJ1-2	15	TRBV4-3	.	.	TGCGCCAGCAGCCAAGATAACAGGGTTAACTATGGCTACACCTTC	CASSQDNRVNYGYTF
TRBJ1-3	12	TRBV28	.	.	TGTGCCAGCCAGGACTCTGGAAACACCATATATTTT	CASQDSGNTIYF
TRBJ1-1	14	TRBV18	.	.	TGTGCCAGCTCACCGCTCGGACAGAACACTGAAGCTTTCTTT	CASSPLGQNTEAFF
TRBJ2-3	13	TRBV7-9	.	once	TGTGCCAGCAGCTTAGAAGGGACCGCGGAGTCGTATTTT	CASSLEGTAESYF
TRBJ1-2	17	TRBV6-1	.	.	TGTGCCAGCAGTGAAGCCCCCGCTTTTACAGGGAAGATTGGCTACACCTTC	CASSEAPAFTGKIGYTF
TRBJ1-2	13	TRBV5-1	.	.	TGCGCCAGCAGCTTGGAGGGGTCCTATGGCTACACCTTC	CASSLEGSYGYTF
TRBJ1-3	15	TRBV28	.	.	TGTGCCAGCACTCGGGACATCGGCTCTGGAAACACCATATATTTT	CASTRDIGSGNTIYF